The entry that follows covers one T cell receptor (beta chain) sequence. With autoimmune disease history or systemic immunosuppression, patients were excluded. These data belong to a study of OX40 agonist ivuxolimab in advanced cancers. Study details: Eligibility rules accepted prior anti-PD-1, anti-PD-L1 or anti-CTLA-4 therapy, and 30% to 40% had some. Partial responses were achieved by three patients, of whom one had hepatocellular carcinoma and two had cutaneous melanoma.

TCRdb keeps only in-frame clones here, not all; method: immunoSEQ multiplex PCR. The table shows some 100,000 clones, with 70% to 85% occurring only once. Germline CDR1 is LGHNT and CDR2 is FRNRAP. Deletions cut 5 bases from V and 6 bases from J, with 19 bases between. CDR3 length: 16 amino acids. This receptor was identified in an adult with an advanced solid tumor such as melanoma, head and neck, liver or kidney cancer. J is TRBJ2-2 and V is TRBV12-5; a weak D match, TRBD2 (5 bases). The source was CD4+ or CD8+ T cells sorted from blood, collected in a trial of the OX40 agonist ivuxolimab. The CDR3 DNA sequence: TGTGCTAGTGGTCTCCCGGGCGGGCAAGGGTCCGGGGAGCTGTTTTTT. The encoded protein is CASGLPGGQGSGELFF.